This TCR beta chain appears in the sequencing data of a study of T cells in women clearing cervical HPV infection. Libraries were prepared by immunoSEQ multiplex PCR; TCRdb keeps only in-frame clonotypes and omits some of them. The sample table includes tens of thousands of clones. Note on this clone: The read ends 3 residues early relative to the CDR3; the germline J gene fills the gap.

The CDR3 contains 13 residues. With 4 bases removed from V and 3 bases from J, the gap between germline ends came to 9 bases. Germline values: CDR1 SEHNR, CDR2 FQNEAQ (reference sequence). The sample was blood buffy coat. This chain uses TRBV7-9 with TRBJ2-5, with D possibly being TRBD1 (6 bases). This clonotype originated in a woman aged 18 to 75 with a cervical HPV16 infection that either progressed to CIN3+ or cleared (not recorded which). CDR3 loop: CASSWGTKETQYF. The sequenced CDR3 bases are TGTGCCAGCAGCTGGGGGACAAAAGAGACC.